Listed here are 21 T cell receptor beta chains from one sample, sequenced in a study of identical twins. MiXCR was run by TCRdb on the 5' RACE reads, yielding one entry per CDR3 protein. The sample yields roughly 350,000 distinct CDR3 sequences, roughly 9% seen once. Material: naive T cells sorted from blood. The receptors originated from a woman aged 45 to 65 in good health.

This clonotype was recorded a few times. The chain has TRBV7-6 and TRBJ1-2, with a tentative D call TRBD1 (5 bases). Per germline, CDR1 SGHVS and CDR2 FNYEAQ. Trimming removed 1 base from V and 8 bases from J, with 11 bases in between. This CDR3 is built from 13 residues. The CDR3 DNA follows: TGTGCCAGCAGCTTAGACAGGAGTGGAGGCTACACCTTC. This codes for CASSLDRSGGYTF.

This clonotype was observed a handful of times. V is TRBV29-1 and J is TRBJ1-4; 8 positions match TRBD1. This CDR3 is built from 13 residues. V trimming: 7 bases; J trimming: 8 bases; junction bases outside the gene matches: 9. Germline CDR1 and CDR2: SQVTM and ANQGSEA. The CDR3 coding sequence is TGCAGCGCCGGGCAGGGGGCGCACGAAAAACTGTTTTTT. It encodes CSAGQGAHEKLFF.

This sequence joins TRBV27 and TRBJ2-7, with a possible D match to TRBD1 (5 bases). V lost 4 bases and J 0 bases, leaving 10 bases between the germline ends. Germline V gene lookup returns CDR1 MNHEY and CDR2 SMNVEV (reference sequence). The CDR3 extends over 14 amino acids. CDR3 DNA: TGTGCCAGCAGTTCTTCAGGGCCCTCCTACGAGCAGTACGTC. Translation: CASSSSGPSYEQYV.

This rearrangement joins TRBV18 to TRBJ2-5, with 11 bases that match TRBD2. With V trimmed by 5 bases and J by 1 base, 9 bases remained unmatched. The CDR3 contains 17 residues. In germline, CDR1 is KGHSH, CDR2 LQKENI. DNA for the CDR3: TGTGCCAGCTCATCCATCCTTAGCGGGAGGGCCCAAGAGACCCAGTACTTC. Translating gives CASSSILSGRAQETQYF.

The sample holds many counts of this clonotype. The chain carries TRBV6-5 and TRBJ2-1, with 12 bases identical to TRBD2. J gave up 7 bases and V 2 bases, and 6 bases lay outside the gene matches. The CDR3 extends over 16 amino acids. The V gene's germline CDR1 is MNHEY and CDR2 SVGAGI. The chain's CDR3 is CASSYPGLAGFNEQFF. In DNA form, the CDR3 reads TGTGCCAGCAGTTACCCGGGACTAGCGGGTTTTAATGAGCAGTTCTTC.

The chain uses TRBV20-1 and TRBJ2-3; no clear D. V lost 6 bases and J 0 bases, leaving 13 bases between the germline ends. This CDR3 has 14 amino acids. Germline values: CDR1 DFQATT, CDR2 SNEGSKA (reference sequence). The CDR3 region has the DNA TGCAGTGCGGAACTCGGACGGAGCACAGATACGCAGTATTTT. This encodes CSAELGRSTDTQYF.

This clonotype was recorded at least ten times. The V call is TRBV7-9, the J call TRBJ2-4; D is ambiguous. Between the trimmed V and J ends, which lost 4 bases and 5 bases, there was a span of 6 bases. The CDR3 spans 12 residues. The germline V gene has CDR1 SEHNR and CDR2 FQNEAQ (reference sequence). CDR3 DNA sequence: TGTGCCAGCAGCTCTCACGAAAACATTCAGTACTTC. It specifies CASSSHENIQYF.

The sample holds a few counts of this clonotype. V gene TRBV12-3 or TRBV12-4 combines with J gene TRBJ1-4; D call uncertain. With 3 bases removed from V and 8 bases from J, the gap between germline ends came to 28 bases. The CDR3 consists of 19 residues. DNA of the CDR3: TGTGCCAGCAGTTTTGGTTTGGACGTCGTCCCTCAGCTTAAGGAAAAACTGTTTTTT. As protein: CASSFGLDVVPQLKEKLFF.

This clonotype has a count of ten or more. V and J are TRBV28 and TRBJ2-1, with 13 nucleotides matching TRBD2. Losses at the gene ends were 5 bases for V and 6 bases for J; bases not matched to a gene: 13. The germline CDR1 and CDR2 sequences are MDHEN and SYDVKM. The CDR3 contains 18 residues. This CDR3 is CASSVRETSGRLVNEQFF. The CDR3, as DNA: TGTGCCAGCAGTGTACGAGAGACTAGCGGGAGGTTGGTCAATGAGCAGTTCTTC. Variable domain in full (rest from reference TRBV28 and TRBJ2-1): DVKVTQSSRYLVKRTGEKVFLECVQDMDHENMFWYRQDPGLGLRLIYFSYDVKMKEKGDIPEGYSVSREKKERFSLILESASTNQTSMYLCASSVRETSGRLVNEQFFGPGTRLTVL.

This clonotype was observed many times. The V and J genes are TRBV20-1 and TRBJ1-2; 9 bases are a match to TRBD1. Germline CDR1 reads DFQATT; CDR2 reads SNEGSKA (reference sequence). The CDR3 totals 15 residues. V lost 0 bases to trimming and J lost 4 bases; unmatched junction nucleotides: 6. This chain's CDR3 is CSARDPGQGRYGYTF. Here the CDR3 DNA reads TGCAGTGCTAGAGACCCGGGACAGGGACGCTATGGCTACACCTTC.

This clonotype has a count of ten or more. The rearrangement uses TRBV15 and TRBJ2-1; D gene ambiguous. The CDR3 contains 13 residues. V was pared by 8 bases and J by 5 bases, with 13 bases between. The germline V gene encodes CDR1 LNHNV and CDR2 YYDKDF (reference sequence). The CDR3 DNA is TGTGCCACCGCTACGGTGTGGAACAATGAGCAGTTCTTC. Protein product: CATATVWNNEQFF.

This clonotype came up many times. This chain uses TRBV11-2 with TRBJ2-2, with D unclear. The CDR3 is 17 amino acids. The germline gives CDR1 SGHAT, CDR2 FQNNGV. Deletions cut 4 bases from V and 2 bases from J, with 17 bases between. DNA for the CDR3: TGTGCCAGCAGCTCTCCTCTACACTACTATAACACCGGGGAGCTGTTTTTT. Encoded protein: CASSSPLHYYNTGELFF. The full variable domain, in which reference TRBV11-2 and TRBJ2-2 provide the parts outside the CDR3, is EAGVAQSPRYKIIEKRQSVAFWCNPISGHATLYWYQQILGQGPKLLIQFQNNGVVDDSQLPKDRFSAERLKGVDSTLKIQPAKLEDSAVYLCASSSPLHYYNTGELFFGEGSRLTVL.

This chain joins TRBV7-6 and TRBJ2-7; the D is unclear. The CDR3 is made up of 14 amino acids. The germline V gene encodes CDR1 SGHVS and CDR2 FNYEAQ. The V end was cut by 2 bases, the J end by 5 bases, with 13 bases between. The CDR3 loop is CASSLSRCLNEQYV. The CDR3 DNA reads as TGTGCCAGCAGCTTATCTCGATGCCTAAACGAGCAGTACGTC.

This clonotype was observed a few times. The chain links TRBV20-1 to TRBJ2-1; D may be TRBD1 or TRBD2 (5 bases each). V lost 0 bases and J lost 8, with 14 bases in between. This CDR3 comprises 14 residues. CDR1 and CDR2 from the germline V gene are DFQATT and SNEGSKA (reference sequence). The chain's CDR3 is CSARDLVRGDEQFF. The CDR3 DNA is TGCAGTGCTAGAGATCTCGTAAGAGGGGATGAGCAGTTCTTC.

This clonotype has a handful of counts. The chain has TRBV10-3 and TRBJ2-5, with 8 positions matching TRBD1. Germline values: CDR1 ENHRY, CDR2 SYGVKD. Trimming cost V 2 bases and J 2 bases; bases outside gene matches: 4. This CDR3 spans 15 amino acids. DNA of the CDR3: TGTGCCATCAGTGAGGACAGGGGACCTCAAGAGACCCAGTACTTC. The encoded protein is CAISEDRGPQETQYF.

This clonotype was counted between two and nine times. This chain links TRBV14 with TRBJ2-5, with 9 nucleotides matching TRBD1. Germline V CDR1 and CDR2: SGHDN, FVKESK. Unmatched junction bases numbered 5, after V lost 4 bases and J lost 2 bases. The length of the CDR3 is 15 residues. CDR3 region: CASSRGTGWQETQYF. The CDR3 DNA is TGTGCCAGCAGCCGAGGGACAGGGTGGCAAGAGACCCAGTACTTC. Filled out from reference TRBV14 and TRBJ2-5, the complete variable domain reads EAGVTQFPSHSVIEKGQTVTLRCDPISGHDNLYWYRRVMGKEIKFLLHFVKESKQDESGMPNNRFLAERTGGTYSTLKVQPAELEDSGVYFCASSRGTGWQETQYFGPGTRLLVL.

The CDR3 DNA reads as TGTGCCAGCAGGACGATGGGTCTAGCGGGGCGCTCTGGGGCCAACGTCCTGACTTTC. This translates into CASRTMGLAGRSGANVLTF. The chain has TRBV11-2 and TRBJ2-6; 9 bases line up with TRBD2. Germline values: CDR1 SGHAT, CDR2 FQNNGV. CDR3 length equals 19 residues. Trimming at V came to 6 bases and at J to 0 bases, leaving 12 bases not matched to a gene.

This clonotype appeared many times. This chain links TRBV25-1 with TRBJ2-3; TRBD2 matches at 10 bases. The trim removed 6 bases at V and 11 bases at J, leaving 11 bases unmatched. The CDR3 loop spans 14 amino acids. Germline V gene sequence: CDR1 MGHDK, CDR2 SYGVNS. The CDR3 protein is CASSPPGLARVQYF. For the CDR3, the DNA is TGTGCCAGCAGCCCACCGGGACTAGCGAGAGTGCAGTATTTT.

With regard to this clonotype: One junction end disagrees with the germline gene, perhaps due to a read error. DNA for the CDR3: TGCGCCAGCGCCAGGCCAACTCGACGGCGATTC. Protein sequence: CASARPTRRRF. The V call is TRBV10-2, the J call TRBJ2-1; D is unclear. In germline, CDR1 is WSHSY, CDR2 SAAADI. CDR3 length: 11 amino acids.

J is TRBJ2-3 and V is TRBV5-1; 10 positions agree with TRBD2. This CDR3 contains 17 residues. Germline values: CDR1 SGHRS, CDR2 YFSETQ. Trimming took 4 bases from V and 1 from J; bases not matched to a gene: 9. CDR3 sequence: CASSRRVAGGRTDTQYF. The CDR3 nucleotides read TGCGCCAGCAGCCGACGGGTAGCGGGAGGCCGCACAGATACGCAGTATTTT.

The table lists this clonotype with a few counts. The V gene is TRBV7-9, the J gene TRBJ2-1; D is perhaps TRBD2 (7 bases). Germline-derived CDR1 and CDR2 are SEHNR and FQNEAQ (reference sequence). The length of the CDR3 is 15 residues. Trimming shortened V by 8 bases and J by 0 bases, and 14 bases separated the two germline ends. This CDR3 is CASGGALSSYNEQFF. The CDR3 region has the DNA TGTGCCAGCGGGGGGGCGCTTAGCTCCTACAATGAGCAGTTCTTC. Variable domain in full (rest from reference TRBV7-9 and TRBJ2-1): DTGVSQNPRHKITKRGQNVTFRCDPISEHNRLYWYRQTLGQGPEFLTYFQNEAQLEKSRLLSDRFSAERPKGSFSTLEIQRTEQGDSAMYLCASGGALSSYNEQFFGPGTRLTVL.